This T cell receptor beta chain was observed in a study of OX40 agonist ivuxolimab in advanced cancers. Across the whole study: Patients received ivuxolimab, an intravenous treatment, every 2 weeks at 0.01 to 10 mg/kg. Patients enrolled in dose escalation were diagnosed with hepatocellular carcinoma, melanoma, renal cell or head and neck cancer. Cohort: 82.7% men, mean age approximately 60, aged about 23 to 79.

Per germline, CDR1 SGHTA and CDR2 FQGTGA. V dropped 5 bases and J dropped 2 bases, with 13 bases sitting between them. The CDR3 loop spans 14 amino acids. Sequenced by immunoSEQ multiplex PCR; TCRdb stores in-frame clones only, minus some. The sample has about 80,000 clones, about nine tenths seen once. The chain couples TRBV7-3 to TRBJ2-7, with a tentative D call TRBD1 (6 bases). Sequenced here: CD4+ or CD8+ T cells sorted from blood, sampled in a trial of the OX40 agonist ivuxolimab. This clonotype was obtained from an adult with an advanced solid tumor such as melanoma, head and neck, liver or kidney cancer. The CDR3 DNA reads as TGTGCCAGCAGCCCGGGGACACCTCCCTACGAGCAGTACTTC. Protein product: CASSPGTPPYEQYF.